The 28 T cell receptor beta chains presented below share a single source sample, sequenced in a study of T cell responses to AZD1222 COVID-19 vaccine. Data came from immunoSEQ multiplex PCR; TCRdb stores just in-frame clones and leaves some out. The sample yields over 50,000 clones, around 90% seen once. Sequencing was performed on peripheral blood, taken 28 days after the second AZD1222 dose. These receptors all come from an adult who received the AZD1222 COVID-19 vaccine.

The V and J genes are TRBV27 and TRBJ1-1; 7 nucleotides agree with TRBD1. The ends lost 5 bases at V and 7 bases at J; junction bases unmatched: 4. The CDR3 is 12 residues long. Looked up from germline, CDR1 is MNHEY and CDR2 is SMNVEV (reference sequence). The CDR3 bases are TGTGCCAGCAGTCTAAACAGGGGTGAAGCTTTCTTT. Translated, it gives CASSLNRGEAFF.

About this clone: It is likely a read error, because the conserved phenylalanine at the end of the CDR3 is missing. The DNA is left out, because the CDR3 cannot be placed on it with certainty; the CDR3 is given as TCRdb lists it. The rearrangement links TRBV13 to TRBJ2-7; the D call of TRBD2 is as the table states it, not checked on the DNA. The CDR3 sequence runs 9 residues, both termini included. From germline, CDR1 is PRHDT and CDR2 FYEKMQ (reference sequence). The CDR3 is CASRTPGTL.

V usage is TRBV6-5 and J usage is TRBJ1-6, with 9 bases fitting TRBD1. The ends lost 6 bases at V and 7 bases at J; junction bases unmatched: 7. The CDR3 loop spans 15 amino acids. In germline, CDR1 is MNHEY, CDR2 SVGAGI. The CDR3 region has the DNA TGTGCCAGCAGGGCCGGACAGGGGTGGAATTCACCCCTCCACTTT. Its protein is CASRAGQGWNSPLHF.

The rearrangement links TRBV5-1 to TRBJ1-4; D unresolved. V dropped 2 bases and J dropped 8 bases, with 16 bases sitting between them. This CDR3 comprises 15 residues. Germline CDR1 reads SGHRS; CDR2 reads YFSETQ. CDR3 nucleotide sequence: TGCGCCAGCAGCTTAAGTGGGGTTTTGAGGGAAAAACTGTTTTTT. It is translated as CASSLSGVLREKLFF.

The chain uses TRBV11-2 and TRBJ2-3; 8 positions agree with TRBD2. Per the germline V gene, CDR1 is SGHAT and CDR2 is FQNNGV. Unmatched junction bases numbered 11, after V lost 1 base and J lost 5 bases. This CDR3 contains 17 residues. The CDR3 protein is CASSLVPRLAGLDTQYF. CDR3 sequence (DNA): TGTGCCAGCAGCTTAGTCCCACGGCTAGCGGGCCTAGATACGCAGTATTTT. Full variable domain (remainder filled in from reference TRBV11-2 and TRBJ2-3): EAGVAQSPRYKIIEKRQSVAFWCNPISGHATLYWYQQILGQGPKLLIQFQNNGVVDDSQLPKDRFSAERLKGVDSTLKIQPAKLEDSAVYLCASSLVPRLAGLDTQYFGPGTRLTVL.

In its sample, this clone was seen once. The V call is TRBV6-5, the J call TRBJ1-1, with 10 positions matching TRBD1. V shed 6 bases and J 11 bases; nucleotides not matched to a gene: 6. This CDR3 comprises 12 residues. Per the germline V gene, CDR1 is MNHEY and CDR2 is SVGAGI. CDR3 DNA: TGTGCCAGCAGCACTGGACAGGGGGACGCTTTCTTT. Translated: CASSTGQGDAFF.

V usage is TRBV19 and J usage is TRBJ2-3; no clear D gene. CDR1 LNHDA and CDR2 SQIVND come from the germline V gene (reference sequence). The V end lost 7 bases, the J end lost 1 base, and 15 bases lay between the germline ends. This CDR3 is 15 amino acids long. This CDR3 reads CASTQGPQGTDTQYF. DNA of the CDR3: TGTGCCAGTACCCAAGGTCCCCAAGGCACAGATACGCAGTATTTT.

This clone has a single count. The rearrangement joins TRBV11-1 to TRBJ1-2; 10 positions agree with TRBD1. The CDR3 extends over 15 amino acids. Germline loops: CDR1 SGHAT, CDR2 FQDESV (reference sequence). The V and J ends lost 5 bases and 8 bases, in that order; junction bases with no gene match: 11. In DNA form, the CDR3 reads TGTGCCAGCAGCCAGGACAGGGGGAAGTCGAGGGGCTACACCTTC. This encodes CASSQDRGKSRGYTF. Using reference TRBV11-1 and TRBJ1-2 for the parts outside the CDR3, the full variable domain is EAEVAQSPRYKITEKSQAVAFWCDPISGHATLYWYRQILGQGPELLVQFQDESVVDDSQLPKDRFSAERLKGVDSTLKIQPAELGDSAMYLCASSQDRGKSRGYTFGSGTRLTVV.

The V gene is TRBV29-1, the J gene TRBJ1-1; D is undetermined. CDR1 is SQVTM, CDR2 ANQGSEA, per germline. Trimming left V 6 bases short and J 4 bases short, with 9 bases between. The CDR3 is 11 amino acids. The CDR3 protein is CSVGVGTEAFF. The CDR3 DNA is TGCAGCGTCGGAGTGGGCACTGAAGCTTTCTTT.

The chain uses TRBV9 and TRBJ1-6, with unresolved D. Trimming stripped 0 bases from V and 10 bases from J, with 8 bases between. CDR3 length: 13 amino acids. CDR1 SGDLS and CDR2 YYNGEE come from the germline V gene. The DNA for the CDR3 is TGTGCCAGCAGCGTAGGCCGGGAATCACCCCTCCACTTT. Residues: CASSVGRESPLHF.

J is TRBJ2-1 and V is TRBV7-2, with 12 positions matching TRBD2. The CDR3 is made up of 15 amino acids. Germline loops: CDR1 SGHTA, CDR2 FQGNSA. V was pared by 3 bases and J by 6 bases, with 3 bases of the junction left unmatched. CDR3 protein: CASSFWTSGTNEQFF. The DNA for the CDR3 is TGTGCCAGCAGCTTTTGGACTAGCGGGACCAATGAGCAGTTCTTC.

The chain joins TRBV5-4 to TRBJ2-7, with 7 bases matching TRBD1. J lost 0 bases, V lost 3 bases, and 3 bases had no gene match. Germline CDR1 SGHNT, CDR2 YYREEE (reference sequence). The CDR3 totals 14 residues. The CDR3 sequence: CASSSGQASYEQYF. The CDR3 region has the DNA TGTGCCAGCAGCTCTGGACAGGCCTCCTACGAGCAGTACTTC.

The genes are TRBV4-3 and TRBJ2-7; D unclear. The V gene lost 1 base and the J gene lost 4 bases, with 14 bases spanning the gap. The CDR3 is made up of 15 amino acids. Germline-derived CDR1 and CDR2 are LGHNA and YSLEER. CDR3: CASSQVTGPYYEQYF. The CDR3, as DNA: TGCGCCAGCAGCCAAGTAACCGGGCCATATTACGAGCAGTACTTC.

V and J are TRBV19 and TRBJ1-1; tentative D call: TRBD1 (5 bases). This CDR3 is built from 13 residues. V was trimmed by 7 bases and J by 9 bases, leaving 18 bases between them. Germline V CDR1 and CDR2: LNHDA, SQIVND (reference sequence). CDR3 in DNA: TGTGCCAGTAATTCAGGGCAAGCCCCTAAAGCTTTCTTT. Its translation: CASNSGQAPKAFF. Supplemented by reference TRBV19 and TRBJ1-1, the full variable domain reads DGGITQSPKYLFRKEGQNVTLSCEQNLNHDAMYWYRQDPGQGLRLIYYSQIVNDFQKGDIAEGYSVSREKKESFPLTVTSAQKNPTAFYLCASNSGQAPKAFFGQGTRLTVV.

The gene calls are TRBV3-1 (or the pseudogene TRBV3-2) and TRBJ2-3; D is undetermined. The CDR3 extends over 16 amino acids. Trimming removed 4 bases from V and 1 base from J, with 15 bases in between. CDR1 and CDR2 (germline): LGHDT, YNNKEL (reference sequence). CDR3 residues: CASSLGRVSGTDTQYF. The CDR3 DNA reads as TGTGCCAGCAGCCTCGGACGGGTCTCTGGCACAGATACGCAGTATTTT.

V gene TRBV6-5 combines with J gene TRBJ1-1; TRBD1 matches at 7 bases. CDR1 is MNHEY, CDR2 SVGAGI, per germline. V dropped 3 bases and J dropped 1; count of bases not matched to a gene: 2. The CDR3 spans 14 residues. The CDR3: CASSYQGENTEAFF. CDR3 nucleotide sequence: TGTGCCAGCAGTTATCAGGGGGAGAACACTGAAGCTTTCTTT.

The chain joins TRBV4-1 to TRBJ1-1; possibly TRBD1 for D (6 bases). Germline values: CDR1 MGHRA, CDR2 YSYEKL. CDR3 size: 14 residues. Trimming left V 4 bases short and J 3 bases short, with 12 bases between. CDR3 sequence reads: CASSLREGDTEAFF. The CDR3 bases are TGCGCCAGCAGCCTGCGAGAGGGGGACACTGAAGCTTTCTTT.

The rearrangement uses TRBV5-8 and TRBJ2-3, with D possibly being TRBD2 (6 bases). Trimming cost V 1 base and J 0 bases, with 9 bases left between them. The germline V gene has CDR1 SGHTS and CDR2 YDEGEE. The CDR3 spans 15 residues. The CDR3, as DNA: TGTGCCAGCAGCTTGCCGGGAGTCAGCACAGATACGCAGTATTTT. Translating it yields CASSLPGVSTDTQYF.

This chain uses TRBV27 with TRBJ2-5; D is tentatively TRBD1 or TRBD2 (5 bases each). The CDR3 consists of 12 residues. Looked up from germline, CDR1 is MNHEY and CDR2 is SMNVEV (reference sequence). The V gene lost 6 bases and the J gene lost 5 bases, with 10 bases spanning the gap. The CDR3 DNA follows: TGTGCCAGCAGGGGGACGCTTGAGACCCAGTACTTC. Protein sequence: CASRGTLETQYF.

This clone has only a few counts. This chain connects TRBV7-2 to TRBJ1-1; D gene uncertain. This CDR3 is built from 14 residues. The ends were cut back, 5 bases at V and 3 bases at J, with 13 bases in the middle. The germline gives CDR1 SGHTA, CDR2 FQGNSA. DNA for the CDR3: TGTGCCAGCAGCCAGGTCCCGGCCTACACTGAAGCTTTCTTT. Its translation: CASSQVPAYTEAFF.

This clone was counted once. The chain uses TRBV19 and TRBJ2-1; TRBD2 aligns across 13 bases. Looked up from germline, CDR1 is LNHDA and CDR2 is SQIVND (reference sequence). J lost 9 bases, V lost 3 bases, and 8 bases had no gene match. CDR3 size: 16 residues. CDR3: CASSIRLAGGLGEQFF. For the CDR3, the DNA is TGTGCCAGTAGTATTCGACTAGCGGGAGGCCTCGGTGAGCAGTTCTTC.

The V call is TRBV5-6, the J call TRBJ1-6, with a weak D call TRBD1 (5 bases). The CDR3 length is 14 residues. Per germline, CDR1 SGHDT and CDR2 YYEEEE. Trimming pared 4 bases from V and 8 bases from J, leaving 13 bases between. CDR3 nucleotide sequence: TGTGCCAGCAGCCATGACAGTGCTTATTCACCCCTCCACTTT. This encodes CASSHDSAYSPLHF. The full variable domain, in which reference TRBV5-6 and TRBJ1-6 provide the parts outside the CDR3, is DAGVTQSPTHLIKTRGQQVTLRCSPKSGHDTVSWYQQALGQGPQFIFQYYEEEERQRGNFPDRFSGHQFPNYSSELNVNALLLGDSALYLCASSHDSAYSPLHFGNGTRLTVT.

The V gene is TRBV19, the J gene TRBJ2-5; no definite D call. V dropped 10 bases and J dropped 1 base, with 16 bases sitting between them. The CDR3 is made up of 14 amino acids. CDR1 and CDR2 (germline): LNHDA, SQIVND (reference sequence). The CDR3 nucleotides read TGTGCCACATCCGAAGGGTACCGCCAAGAGACCCAGTACTTC. Amino acid sequence: CATSEGYRQETQYF.

The V call is TRBV5-4, the J call TRBJ1-1, with D tentatively TRBD1 (6 bases). V was trimmed by 7 bases and J by 0 bases, leaving 13 bases between them. CDR3 length equals 14 residues. CDR1 and CDR2 (germline): SGHNT, YYREEE (reference sequence). This CDR3 reads CASARGGMNTEAFF. CDR3 DNA: TGTGCCAGCGCCAGGGGAGGTATGAACACTGAAGCTTTCTTT. The full variable domain, in which reference TRBV5-4 and TRBJ1-1 provide the parts outside the CDR3, is ETGVTQSPTHLIKTRGQQVTLRCSSQSGHNTVSWYQQALGQGPQFIFQYYREEENGRGNFPPRFSGLQFPNYSSELNVNALELDDSALYLCASARGGMNTEAFFGQGTRLTVV.

This clone appeared once. This sequence joins TRBV14 and TRBJ1-2, with 9 nucleotides matching TRBD1. The V gene end was trimmed by 4 bases and the J gene end by 0 bases; junction bases not matched to a gene: 9. The germline CDR1 and CDR2 sequences are SGHDN and FVKESK. This CDR3 has 17 amino acids. The CDR3, as DNA: TGTGCCAGCAGCCCCCGGGACAGGGCCCTAGCTAACTATGGCTACACCTTC. Amino acids: CASSPRDRALANYGYTF.

The chain combines TRBV5-1 with TRBJ2-1; 8 bases align to TRBD2. CDR3 length: 16 residues. The V gene end was trimmed by 0 bases and the J gene end by 1 base; junction bases not matched to a gene: 3. The germline CDR1 and CDR2 sequences are SGHRS and YFSETQ. The CDR3 bases are TGCGCCAGCAGCTTGGGGTCTAGCGGGTCCTACAATGAGCAGTTCTTC. Translating gives CASSLGSSGSYNEQFF. Together with reference TRBV5-1 and TRBJ2-1, the CDR3 gives the full variable domain: KAGVTQTPRYLIKTRGQQVTLSCSPISGHRSVSWYQQTPGQGLQFLFEYFSETQRNKGNFPGRFSGRQFSNSRSEMNVSTLELGDSALYLCASSLGSSGSYNEQFFGPGTRLTVL.

This clone has only a few counts. V is TRBV30 and J is TRBJ1-5, with D unclear. The CDR3 consists of 13 residues. Trimming removed 2 bases at V and 5 bases at J, with 10 bases between. Germline CDR1 reads GTSNPN; CDR2 reads SVGIG (reference sequence). CDR3: CAWSKLGDQPQHF. The DNA for the CDR3 is TGTGCCTGGAGTAAGTTAGGAGATCAGCCCCAGCATTTT.

This chain joins TRBV5-1 and TRBJ2-1; TRBD1 aligns across 9 bases. CDR3 length: 17 residues. Germline loops: CDR1 SGHRS, CDR2 YFSETQ. The ends lost 3 bases at V and 6 bases at J; junction bases unmatched: 13. CDR3 amino acids: CASSSGIGDRVLNEQFF. The CDR3 DNA follows: TGCGCCAGCAGCTCGGGGATTGGGGACAGGGTACTCAATGAGCAGTTCTTC. The full variable domain, completed using reference TRBV5-1 and TRBJ2-1, is KAGVTQTPRYLIKTRGQQVTLSCSPISGHRSVSWYQQTPGQGLQFLFEYFSETQRNKGNFPGRFSGRQFSNSRSEMNVSTLELGDSALYLCASSSGIGDRVLNEQFFGPGTRLTVL.